This T cell receptor beta chain was recorded in a study of blood T cells in healthy people across ages. Trimming removed 3 bases at V and 1 base at J, with 12 bases between. The CDR3 covers 15 residues. Germline-derived CDR1 and CDR2 are MNHEY and SMNVEV (reference sequence). This clonotype was seen more than once but under ten times. Sample-barcoded 5' priming and a J-beta primer mix drove a second PCR of about 7 to 11 cycles. TCRdb re-called the 5' RACE reads through MiXCR, storing one row per CDR3 protein. The repertoire has about 640,000 distinct CDR3 sequences, about 53% of them found once; the top ten carry 30% to 45%.

The clonotype comes from a man between 60 and 75 years old in good health. The V call is TRBV27, the J call TRBJ1-1; a possible D gene is TRBD1 (5 bases). The sequenced sample was blood. The CDR3 DNA is TGTGCCAGCAGTTTGACGGGACTCCCGAACACTGAAGCTTTCTTT. As protein: CASSLTGLPNTEAFF.